The TCR beta chain described here comes from a study of metastatic and nonmetastatic thyroid tumors. Study-wide results and limits: Patients with malignant thyroid tumors reportedly had significantly higher TCR beta diversity than those with benign nodules, in blood and tumor.

Germline loops: CDR1 SGDLS, CDR2 YYNGEE. The germline V and J ends were trimmed by 3 bases and 3 bases, with 13 bases remaining between them. The CDR3 has 15 residues. Concerning this clone: The antigen remains undetermined.

Every patient underwent thyroid surgery untreated. With MiXCR, TCRdb reprocessed the PCR reads. The sample gives thousands of clones, roughly 33% of which show up once; under 15% is in the top ten. The chain employs TRBV9 and TRBJ2-1, with TRBD2 as a possible D gene (6 bases). Sequenced: adjacent normal tissue. This clonotype was obtained from a female donor with papillary thyroid cancer or a benign thyroid nodule (not recorded which). Some clones in this sample may be carry-over from other donors' samples. The CDR3: CASSGRDSNYNEQFF. For the CDR3, the DNA is TGTGCCAGCAGCGGCCGGGACTCTAACTACAATGAGCAGTTCTTC. Filled out from reference TRBV9 and TRBJ2-1, the complete variable domain reads DSGVTQTPKHLITATGQRVTLRCSPRSGDLSVYWYQQSLDQGLQFLIQYYNGEERAKGNILERFSAQQFPDLHSELNLSSLELGDSALYFCASSGRDSNYNEQFFGPGTRLTVL.